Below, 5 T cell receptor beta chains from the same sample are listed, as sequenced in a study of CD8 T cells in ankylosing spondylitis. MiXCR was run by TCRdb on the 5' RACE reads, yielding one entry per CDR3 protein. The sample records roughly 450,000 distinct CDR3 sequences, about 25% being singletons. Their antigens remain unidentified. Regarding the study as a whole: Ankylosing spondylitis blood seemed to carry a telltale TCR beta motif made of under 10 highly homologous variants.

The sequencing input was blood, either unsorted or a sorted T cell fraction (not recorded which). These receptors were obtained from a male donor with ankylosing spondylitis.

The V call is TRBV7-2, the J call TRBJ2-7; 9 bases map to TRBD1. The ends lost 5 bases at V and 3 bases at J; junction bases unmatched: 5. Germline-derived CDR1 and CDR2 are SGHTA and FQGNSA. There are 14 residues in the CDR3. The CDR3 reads CASSPGQGFYEQYV. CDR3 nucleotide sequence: TGTGCCAGCAGCCCGGGACAGGGATTCTACGAGCAGTACGTC.

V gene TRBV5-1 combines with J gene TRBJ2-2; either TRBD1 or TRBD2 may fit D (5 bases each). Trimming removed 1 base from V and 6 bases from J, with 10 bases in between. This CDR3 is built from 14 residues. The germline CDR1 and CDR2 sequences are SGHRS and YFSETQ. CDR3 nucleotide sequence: TGCGCCAGCAGCTTGTTCCGGGGCGCCGGGGAGCTGTTTTTT. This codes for CASSLFRGAGELFF.

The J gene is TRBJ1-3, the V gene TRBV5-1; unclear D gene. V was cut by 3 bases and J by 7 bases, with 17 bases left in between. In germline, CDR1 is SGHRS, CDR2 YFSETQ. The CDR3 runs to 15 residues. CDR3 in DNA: TGCGCCAGCAGCTCGGGATCCGGTTCTAGGAACACCATATATTTT. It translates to CASSSGSGSRNTIYF.

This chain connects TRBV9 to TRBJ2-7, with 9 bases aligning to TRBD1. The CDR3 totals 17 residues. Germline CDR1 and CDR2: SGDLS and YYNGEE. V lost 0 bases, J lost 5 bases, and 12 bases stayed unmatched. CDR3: CASSVDVDWDRAHEQYF. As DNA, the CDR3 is TGTGCCAGCAGCGTAGACGTAGACTGGGACAGGGCCCACGAGCAGTACTTC.

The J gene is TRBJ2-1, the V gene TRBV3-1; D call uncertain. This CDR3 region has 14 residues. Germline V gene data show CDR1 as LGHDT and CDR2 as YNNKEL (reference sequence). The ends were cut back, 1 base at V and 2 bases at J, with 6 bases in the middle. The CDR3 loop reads CASSQAAPYNEQFF. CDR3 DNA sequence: TGTGCCAGCAGCCAAGCGGCTCCCTACAATGAGCAGTTCTTC.